This T cell receptor beta chain was identified during a study of blood T cells in healthy people across ages. Whole-study results and caveats: Diversity was estimated from one million T cells, and these estimates were considered underestimates. Using unsorted PBMCs precluded a conclusive naive versus antigen-experienced comparison.

Together with a sample-barcoded 5' primer, a J-beta primer mix was included in a second PCR lasting roughly 6 to 12 cycles. TCRdb ran MiXCR on the 5' RACE reads and lists one entry per CDR3 protein. The sample has 850,000 to 1,300,000 distinct CDR3 sequences; under 45% are singletons. The CDR3 consists of 14 residues. V was cut by 6 bases and J by 2 bases, with 8 bases left in between. Germline V gene data show CDR1 as MNHNS and CDR2 as SASEGT. Regarding this clonotype: No antigen is known for it.

The gene calls are TRBV6-1 and TRBJ2-6; no clear D gene. Input material: blood. The receptor was isolated from a woman in her sixties in good health. The CDR3 here is CASRDLAGANVLTF. The DNA of the CDR3 is TGTGCCAGCAGAGACCTAGCTGGGGCCAACGTCCTGACTTTC.